The T cell receptor (beta chain) described here comes from a study of shared clonotypes between healthy human individuals. Trimming removed 1 base at V and 6 bases at J, with 12 bases between. CDR1 LNHDA and CDR2 SQIVND come from the germline V gene (reference sequence). CDR3 length equals 15 residues. The table came from immunoSEQ multiplex PCR; TCRdb's copy has only in-frame clones and leaves some out. Here the sample spans 2,500,000 or so clones, over 85% being singletons. The source of this sequence is a man between 18 and 29 years old in good health. Some clones in this sample may be carry-over from other donors' samples. The V and J genes are TRBV19 and TRBJ2-2, with TRBD2 as a possible D gene (5 bases). Material for sequencing was naive CD4+ T cells from PBMCs. Subset noted: CD45RA+ positively selected. The CDR3 bases are TGTGCCAGTAGTATAGGGGCAGGAGGTGCCGGGGAGCTGTTTTTT. This encodes CASSIGAGGAGELFF.